These T cell receptor beta chains were read from a single sample in a study of T cells in Graves' hyperthyroidism and ophthalmopathy. TCRdb re-derived calls from the multiplex PCR reads in MiXCR, one entry per CDR3 protein. Of about 420,000 distinct CDR3 sequences listed, about 15% are singletons. The sample was blood. The receptors were sampled from a woman aged 18-35 years with Graves' hyperthyroidism. CDR3s include the opening cysteine and the closing phenylalanine or tryptophan. A D gene is named only where the DNA matches it firmly. Not all rows give a size; the values are once, few, many and, for expanded clones, a class.

j_gene: TRBJ1-4
d_gene: TRBD1
abundance: many
v_gene: TRBV15
CDR3aa: CATSNDRARNEKLFF
CDR3nt: TGTGCCACCAGCAACGACAGGGCCCGCAATGAAAAACTGTTTTTT

j_gene: TRBJ2-2
d_gene: NA
abundance: few
v_gene: TRBV5-1
CDR3aa: CASSQVGRKPGELFF
CDR3nt: TGCGCCAGCAGCCAAGTCGGACGGAAGCCCGGGGAGCTGTTTTTT

j_gene: TRBJ1-5
d_gene: TRBD1
abundance: NA
v_gene: TRBV28
CDR3aa: CASSPPGQSTMKSNQPQHF
CDR3nt: TGTGCCAGCAGCCCTCCGGGACAGTCAACGATGAAGAGCAATCAGCCCCAGCATTTT

j_gene: TRBJ2-1
d_gene: TRBD2
abundance: NA
v_gene: TRBV19
CDR3aa: CASSIRTSGGNEQFF
CDR3nt: TGTGCCAGTAGTATCCGGACTAGCGGGGGCAATGAGCAGTTCTTC

j_gene: TRBJ2-6
d_gene: NA
abundance: NA
v_gene: TRBV5-5
CDR3aa: CASSFRPPSPAGTPSGANVLTF
CDR3nt: TGTGCCAGCAGCTTCAGGCCGCCATCTCCGGCGGGGACTCCATCTGGGGCCAACGTCCTGACTTTC

j_gene: TRBJ2-7
d_gene: NA
abundance: many
v_gene: TRBV7-9
CDR3aa: CASSLGDAQGSEQYF
CDR3nt: TGTGCCAGCAGCTTAGGCGACGCCCAAGGGTCCGAGCAGTACTTC

j_gene: TRBJ2-7
d_gene: NA
abundance: many
v_gene: TRBV11-3
CDR3aa: CASSFLSGRDYEQYF
CDR3nt: TGTGCCAGCAGCTTTCTTAGCGGCCGAGACTACGAGCAGTACTTC

j_gene: TRBJ2-5
d_gene: NA
abundance: few
v_gene: TRBV7-9
CDR3aa: CASSTAGDKYF
CDR3nt: TGTGCCAGCAGCACAGCAGGGGACAAGTACTTC

j_gene: TRBJ1-1
d_gene: TRBD1
abundance: many
v_gene: TRBV12-3/TRBV12-4
CDR3aa: CASSFDRVEAFF
CDR3nt: TGTGCCAGCAGCTTCGACAGGGTTGAAGCTTTCTTT

j_gene: TRBJ2-1
d_gene: NA
abundance: few
v_gene: TRBV19
CDR3aa: CASSIASFGEQFF
CDR3nt: TGTGCCAGTAGTATAGCTTCCTTCGGTGAGCAGTTCTTC

j_gene: TRBJ2-3
d_gene: NA
abundance: many
v_gene: TRBV24-1
CDR3aa: CATSDFGRGADTQYF
CDR3nt: TGTGCCACCAGTGATTTTGGAAGGGGCGCAGATACGCAGTATTTT

j_gene: TRBJ2-2
d_gene: TRBD1
abundance: NA
v_gene: TRBV10-3
CDR3aa: CAIRNPGQGYTGELFF
CDR3nt: TGTGCCATCAGGAACCCCGGACAGGGATATACCGGGGAGCTGTTTTTT

j_gene: TRBJ1-5
d_gene: NA
abundance: few
v_gene: TRBV19
CDR3aa: CASSQARGWGNQPQHF
CDR3nt: TGTGCCAGTAGCCAAGCCCGGGGATGGGGCAATCAGCCCCAGCATTTT

j_gene: TRBJ2-3
d_gene: NA
abundance: NA
v_gene: TRBV28
CDR3aa: CASSPLEVVSTDTQYF
CDR3nt: TGTGCCAGCAGCCCTCTTGAAGTGGTCAGCACAGATACGCAGTATTTT

j_gene: TRBJ2-1
d_gene: TRBD2
abundance: few
v_gene: TRBV9
CDR3aa: CASSAKGLAGYNEQFF
CDR3nt: TGTGCCAGCAGCGCGAAGGGACTAGCGGGCTACAATGAGCAGTTCTTC

j_gene: TRBJ1-3
d_gene: TRBD1
abundance: NA
v_gene: TRBV6-1
CDR3aa: CASGRAQGATGNTIYF
CDR3nt: TGTGCCAGCGGTCGGGCACAGGGGGCAACGGGAAACACCATATATTTT

j_gene: TRBJ2-1
d_gene: NA
abundance: few
v_gene: TRBV4-1
CDR3aa: CASSQGEIGDNEQFF
CDR3nt: TGCGCCAGCAGCCAAGGGGAGATAGGGGATAATGAGCAGTTCTTC

j_gene: TRBJ2-7
d_gene: TRBD2
abundance: many
v_gene: TRBV5-8
CDR3aa: CASSAGLAGGSYEQYF
CDR3nt: TGTGCCAGCAGCGCGGGACTAGCGGGAGGTTCCTACGAGCAGTACTTC

j_gene: TRBJ2-5
d_gene: TRBD2
abundance: few
v_gene: TRBV14
CDR3aa: CASSQEASGRGQETQYF
CDR3nt: TGTGCCAGCAGCCAGGAGGCTAGCGGGAGGGGTCAAGAGACCCAGTACTTC

j_gene: TRBJ2-1
d_gene: TRBD1
abundance: many
v_gene: TRBV19
CDR3aa: CASSQPGQGFNEQFF
CDR3nt: TGTGCCAGTAGCCAGCCGGGACAGGGGTTCAATGAGCAGTTCTTC

j_gene: TRBJ2-2
d_gene: NA
abundance: many
v_gene: TRBV2
CDR3aa: CASSGQNTGELFF
CDR3nt: TGTGCCAGCAGTGGCCAGAACACCGGGGAGCTGTTTTTT

j_gene: TRBJ2-7
d_gene: NA
abundance: many
v_gene: TRBV7-4
CDR3aa: CASSPPPIATPSSYEQYF
CDR3nt: TGTGCCAGCAGCCCTCCCCCGATTGCGACGCCTAGCTCCTACGAGCAGTACTTC

j_gene: TRBJ2-3
d_gene: NA
abundance: few
v_gene: TRBV15
CDR3aa: CATSRGGLSDTQYF
CDR3nt: TGTGCCACCAGCAGAGGGGGCCTATCAGATACGCAGTATTTT

j_gene: TRBJ1-3
d_gene: NA
abundance: NA
v_gene: TRBV5-1
CDR3aa: CASSLEGNGNTIYF
CDR3nt: TGCGCCAGCAGCTTGGAGGGAAACGGAAACACCATATATTTT

j_gene: TRBJ2-7
d_gene: TRBD2
abundance: many
v_gene: TRBV27
CDR3aa: CASRDLLAGGSYEQYF
CDR3nt: TGTGCCAGCCGCGATCTACTAGCGGGAGGCTCCTACGAGCAGTACTTC

j_gene: TRBJ2-2
d_gene: NA
abundance: many
v_gene: TRBV6-6
CDR3aa: CASSYEGTGELFF
CDR3nt: TGTGCCAGCAGTTACGAGGGGACCGGGGAGCTGTTTTTT

j_gene: TRBJ1-1
d_gene: NA
abundance: many
v_gene: TRBV7-8
CDR3aa: CASSQIPAGYMNTEAFF
CDR3nt: TGTGCCAGCAGCCAGATCCCCGCTGGCTACATGAACACTGAAGCTTTCTTT

j_gene: TRBJ1-1
d_gene: TRBD1
abundance: few
v_gene: TRBV9
CDR3aa: CASSGYRGDRGFNEAFF
CDR3nt: TGTGCCAGCAGCGGGTACCGAGGGGACAGGGGATTTAATGAAGCTTTCTTT

j_gene: TRBJ2-3
d_gene: TRBD2
abundance: NA
v_gene: TRBV20-1
CDR3aa: CSARDRLREHTDTQYF
CDR3nt: TGCAGTGCTAGAGATCGATTGCGGGAGCATACAGATACGCAGTATTTT

j_gene: TRBJ2-3
d_gene: NA
abundance: many
v_gene: TRBV5-1
CDR3aa: CASSWRTPSPTDTQYF
CDR3nt: TGCGCCAGCAGCTGGAGGACACCTTCTCCCACAGATACGCAGTATTTT

j_gene: TRBJ2-1
d_gene: TRBD2
abundance: many
v_gene: TRBV3-1
CDR3aa: CASSQVAGVHSEQFF
CDR3nt: TGTGCCAGCAGCCAAGTAGCGGGGGTGCACAGTGAGCAGTTCTTC

j_gene: TRBJ2-7
d_gene: TRBD2
abundance: few
v_gene: TRBV10-3
CDR3aa: CAVLAGESYEQYF
CDR3nt: TGTGCCGTACTAGCGGGAGAGTCCTACGAGCAGTACTTC

j_gene: TRBJ1-1
d_gene: TRBD1
abundance: many
v_gene: TRBV2
CDR3aa: CASSVPARGHTEAFF
CDR3nt: TGTGCCAGCAGTGTACCGGCAAGGGGGCACACTGAAGCTTTCTTT

j_gene: TRBJ2-1
d_gene: TRBD2
abundance: many
v_gene: TRBV30
CDR3aa: CAWDAFRTSGWYNEQFF
CDR3nt: TGTGCCTGGGACGCCTTTCGGACTAGCGGCTGGTACAATGAGCAGTTCTTC